These 9 T cell receptor beta chains came from one sample sequenced in a study of vaccination effects on CD4 cells after COVID-19. No cognate antigen is known for these TCRs. Antigen-specific CD4+ T cell clonotypes were called by their expansion after viral peptide-pool culture in ViraFEST. Between days 9 and 11 of culture, CD4+ T cells were separated out. Here immunoSEQ multiplex PCR was the method, and the copy in TCRdb shows in-frame clones only, minus some. This table holds 20,000 to 25,000 clones, 73% found once. Sequenced here: CD4+ T cells from PBMCs cultured with HCoV-229E spike peptides, sampled before COVID-19 vaccination. These receptors were collected from a human donor who received a COVID-19 vaccine.

J is TRBJ2-7 and V is TRBV19; 9 nucleotides line up with TRBD1. Germline V CDR1 and CDR2: LNHDA, SQIVND (reference sequence). The J segment lost 5 bases and the V segment lost 5 bases, leaving 10 bases of the junction unmatched. This CDR3 has 15 residues. The CDR3 bases are TGTGCCAGTAGTCGAACAGGGGGCGATTTCCACGAGCAGTACTTC. Encoded protein: CASSRTGGDFHEQYF.

In DNA, the CDR3 is TGTGCCACCAGACCTAGAGTGGGGACTAGCGGGAGTAACTCCTACAATGAGCAGTTCTTC. Its translation: CATRPRVGTSGSNSYNEQFF. The rearrangement uses TRBV15 and TRBJ2-1; 14 positions match TRBD2. The junction had 13 bases not matched to a gene; V was cut back by 6 bases and J by 0 bases. The CDR3 runs 20 residues. Germline V gene data show CDR1 as LNHNV and CDR2 as YYDKDF (reference sequence).

This clone was found a few times. The chain recombines TRBV5-1 with TRBJ1-3; D is ambiguous. The germline CDR1 and CDR2 sequences are SGHRS and YFSETQ. V lost 1 base to trimming and J lost 0 bases, with 8 bases between them. This CDR3 has 15 amino acids. The CDR3 DNA is TGCGCCAGCAGCTTGCAAGGTAGCTCTGGAAACACCATATATTTT. This translates into CASSLQGSSGNTIYF.

This clone was detected only a few times. The chain uses TRBV5-4 and TRBJ1-2; D uncertain. With 0 bases removed from V and 4 bases from J, the gap between germline ends came to 7 bases. The CDR3 covers 13 residues. The germline CDR1 and CDR2 sequences are SGHNT and YYREEE (reference sequence). CDR3 amino acids: CASSLGGTYGYTF. The CDR3, as DNA: TGTGCCAGCAGCTTGGGGGGTACCTATGGCTACACCTTC. The full variable domain, in which reference TRBV5-4 and TRBJ1-2 provide the parts outside the CDR3, is ETGVTQSPTHLIKTRGQQVTLRCSSQSGHNTVSWYQQALGQGPQFIFQYYREEENGRGNFPPRFSGLQFPNYSSELNVNALELDDSALYLCASSLGGTYGYTFGSGTRLTVV.

This rearrangement joins TRBV18 to TRBJ1-3; perhaps TRBD1 as D (6 bases). Germline loops: CDR1 KGHSH, CDR2 LQKENI. The CDR3 has 15 amino acids. V was clipped by 5 bases and J by 0 bases, with 11 bases between them. The CDR3 is CASSWDTSSGNTIYF. The CDR3 DNA reads as TGTGCCAGCTCATGGGACACGAGCTCTGGAAACACCATATATTTT.

This clone was counted between two and nine times. The V call is TRBV7-7, the J call TRBJ2-5; D perhaps matches TRBD1 (5 bases). The germline gives CDR1 SSHAT, CDR2 FNYEAQ (reference sequence). This CDR3 comprises 15 residues. V lost 3 bases and J 0 bases, leaving 11 bases between the germline ends. CDR3 protein: CASSFGRVYQETQYF. In DNA form, the CDR3 reads TGTGCCAGCAGCTTCGGCAGGGTTTACCAAGAGACCCAGTACTTC.

There are a few counts of this clone. This chain joins TRBV12-5 and TRBJ1-6; D is ambiguous. The V and J ends lost 2 bases and 7 bases respectively, with 3 bases between them. The CDR3 covers 12 residues. CDR1 is LGHNT, CDR2 FRNRAP, per germline. CDR3 loop: CASGLKNSPLHF. The CDR3 bases are TGTGCTAGTGGTTTGAAAAATTCACCCCTCCACTTT.

This chain uses TRBV5-1 with TRBJ2-4, with D maybe TRBD1 (5 bases). The V end lost 4 bases, the J end lost 12 bases, and 23 bases lay between the germline ends. The CDR3 runs to 15 residues. Germline V gene lookup returns CDR1 SGHRS and CDR2 YFSETQ. CDR3 sequence: CASSPQISPGQTQYF. The CDR3 nucleotides are TGCGCCAGCAGCCCCCAAATTTCCCCAGGACAAACTCAGTACTTC.

This chain joins TRBV2 and TRBJ2-7; D call uncertain. In germline, CDR1 is SNHLY, CDR2 FYNNEI. Trimming took 1 base from V and 3 from J, leaving 1 base between them. This CDR3 contains 11 residues. As DNA, the CDR3 is TGTGCCAGCAGTGAAGGCTACGAGCAGTACTTC. Its protein is CASSEGYEQYF.